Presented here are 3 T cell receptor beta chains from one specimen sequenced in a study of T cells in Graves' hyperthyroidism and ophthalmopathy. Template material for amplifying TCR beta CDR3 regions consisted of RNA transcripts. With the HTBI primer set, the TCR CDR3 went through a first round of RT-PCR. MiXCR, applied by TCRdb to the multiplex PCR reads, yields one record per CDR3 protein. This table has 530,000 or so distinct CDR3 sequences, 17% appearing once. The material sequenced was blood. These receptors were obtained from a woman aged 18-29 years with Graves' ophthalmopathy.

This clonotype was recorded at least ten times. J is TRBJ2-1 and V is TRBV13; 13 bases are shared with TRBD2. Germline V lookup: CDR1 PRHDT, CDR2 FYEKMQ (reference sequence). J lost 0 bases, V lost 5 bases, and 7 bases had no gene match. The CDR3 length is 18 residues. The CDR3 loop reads CASSSRLAGGRSYNEQFF. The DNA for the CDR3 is TGTGCCAGCAGCAGCAGACTAGCGGGGGGACGCTCCTACAATGAGCAGTTCTTC.

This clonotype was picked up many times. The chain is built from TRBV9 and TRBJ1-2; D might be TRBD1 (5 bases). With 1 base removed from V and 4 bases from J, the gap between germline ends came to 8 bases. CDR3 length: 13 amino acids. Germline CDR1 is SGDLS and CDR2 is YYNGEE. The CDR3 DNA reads TGTGCCAGCAGCGTATGGGGGGGCTATGGCTACACCTTC. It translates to CASSVWGGYGYTF.

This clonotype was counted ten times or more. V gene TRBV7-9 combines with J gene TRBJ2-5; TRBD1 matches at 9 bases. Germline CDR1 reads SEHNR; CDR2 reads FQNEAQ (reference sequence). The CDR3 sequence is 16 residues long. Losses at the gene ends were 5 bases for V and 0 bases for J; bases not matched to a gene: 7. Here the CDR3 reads CASSARQGGYQETQYF. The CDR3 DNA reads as TGTGCCAGCAGCGCCCGACAGGGGGGGTACCAAGAGACCCAGTACTTC.